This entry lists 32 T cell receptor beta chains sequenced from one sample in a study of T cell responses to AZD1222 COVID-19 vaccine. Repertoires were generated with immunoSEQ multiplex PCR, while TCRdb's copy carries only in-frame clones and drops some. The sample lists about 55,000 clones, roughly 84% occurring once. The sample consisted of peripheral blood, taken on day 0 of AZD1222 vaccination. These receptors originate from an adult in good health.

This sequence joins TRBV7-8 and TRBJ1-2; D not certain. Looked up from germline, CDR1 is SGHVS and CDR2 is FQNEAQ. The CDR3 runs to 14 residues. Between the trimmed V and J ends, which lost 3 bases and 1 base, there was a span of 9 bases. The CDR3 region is CASSFQTNNYGYTF. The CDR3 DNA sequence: TGTGCCAGCAGCTTCCAGACTAATAACTATGGCTACACCTTC.

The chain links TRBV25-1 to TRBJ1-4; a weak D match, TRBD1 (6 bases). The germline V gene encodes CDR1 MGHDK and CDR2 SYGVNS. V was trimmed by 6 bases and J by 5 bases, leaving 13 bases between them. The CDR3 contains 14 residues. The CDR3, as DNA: TGTGCCAGCAGGAGGGGGGACGGCAATGAAAAACTGTTTTTT. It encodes CASRRGDGNEKLFF.

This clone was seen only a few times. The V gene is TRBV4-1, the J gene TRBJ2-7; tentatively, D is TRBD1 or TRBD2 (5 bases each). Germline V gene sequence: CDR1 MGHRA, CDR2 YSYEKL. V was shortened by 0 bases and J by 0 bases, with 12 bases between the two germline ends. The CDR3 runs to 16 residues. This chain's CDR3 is CASSQEGRTLSYEQYF. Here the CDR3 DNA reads TGCGCCAGCAGCCAAGAGGGACGGACCCTCTCCTACGAGCAGTACTTC.

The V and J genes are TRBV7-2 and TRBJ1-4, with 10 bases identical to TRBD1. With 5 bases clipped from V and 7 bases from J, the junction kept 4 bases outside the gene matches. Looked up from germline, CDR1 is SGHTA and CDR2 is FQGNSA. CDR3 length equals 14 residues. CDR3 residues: CASSPDRGAEKLFF. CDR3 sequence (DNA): TGTGCCAGCAGCCCGGACAGGGGGGCTGAAAAACTGTTTTTT.

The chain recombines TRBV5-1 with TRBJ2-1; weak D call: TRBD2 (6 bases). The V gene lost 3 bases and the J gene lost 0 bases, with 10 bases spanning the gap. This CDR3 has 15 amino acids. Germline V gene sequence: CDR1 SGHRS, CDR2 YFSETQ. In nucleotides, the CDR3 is TGCGCCAGCAGCTCGGGACTTAACTCCTACAATGAGCAGTTCTTC. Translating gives CASSSGLNSYNEQFF.

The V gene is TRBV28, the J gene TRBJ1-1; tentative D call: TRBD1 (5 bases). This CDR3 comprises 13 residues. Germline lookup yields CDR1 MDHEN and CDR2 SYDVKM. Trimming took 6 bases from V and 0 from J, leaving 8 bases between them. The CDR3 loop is CASRGVMNTEAFF. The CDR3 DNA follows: TGTGCCAGCAGGGGGGTCATGAACACTGAAGCTTTCTTT.

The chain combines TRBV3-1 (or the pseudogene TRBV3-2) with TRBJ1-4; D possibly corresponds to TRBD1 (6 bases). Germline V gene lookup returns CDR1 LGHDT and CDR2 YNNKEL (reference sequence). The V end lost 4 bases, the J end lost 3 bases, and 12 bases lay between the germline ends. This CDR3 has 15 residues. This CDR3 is CASSLSDSSNEKLFF. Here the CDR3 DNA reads TGTGCCAGCAGCCTATCGGACAGCTCTAATGAAAAACTGTTTTTT.

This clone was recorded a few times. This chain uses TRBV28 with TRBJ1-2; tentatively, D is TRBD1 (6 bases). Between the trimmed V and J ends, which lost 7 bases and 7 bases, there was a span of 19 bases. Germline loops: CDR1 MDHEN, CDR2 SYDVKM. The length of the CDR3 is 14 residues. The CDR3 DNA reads TGTGCCAGCACCTTTACTACAGGGACTGGTGGCTACACCTTC. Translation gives CASTFTTGTGGYTF.

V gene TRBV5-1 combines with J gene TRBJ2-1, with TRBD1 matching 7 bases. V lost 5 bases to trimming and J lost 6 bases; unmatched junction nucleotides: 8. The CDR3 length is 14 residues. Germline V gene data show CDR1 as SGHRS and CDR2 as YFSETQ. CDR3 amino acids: CASSLFGQVNEQFF. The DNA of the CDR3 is TGCGCCAGCAGTCTTTTCGGACAGGTCAATGAGCAGTTCTTC. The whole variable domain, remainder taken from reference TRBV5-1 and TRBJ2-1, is KAGVTQTPRYLIKTRGQQVTLSCSPISGHRSVSWYQQTPGQGLQFLFEYFSETQRNKGNFPGRFSGRQFSNSRSEMNVSTLELGDSALYLCASSLFGQVNEQFFGPGTRLTVL.

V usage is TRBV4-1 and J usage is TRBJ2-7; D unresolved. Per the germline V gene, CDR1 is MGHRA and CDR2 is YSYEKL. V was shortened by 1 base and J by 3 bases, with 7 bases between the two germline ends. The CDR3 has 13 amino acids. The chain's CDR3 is CASSQVVGYEQYF. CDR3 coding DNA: TGCGCCAGCAGCCAAGTTGTAGGCTACGAGCAGTACTTC.

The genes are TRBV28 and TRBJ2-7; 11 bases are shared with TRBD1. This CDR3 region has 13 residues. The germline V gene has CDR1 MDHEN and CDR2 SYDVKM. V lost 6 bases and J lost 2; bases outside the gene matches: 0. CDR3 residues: CASRGQGAYEQYF. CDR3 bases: TGTGCCAGCAGGGGACAGGGGGCCTACGAGCAGTACTTC.

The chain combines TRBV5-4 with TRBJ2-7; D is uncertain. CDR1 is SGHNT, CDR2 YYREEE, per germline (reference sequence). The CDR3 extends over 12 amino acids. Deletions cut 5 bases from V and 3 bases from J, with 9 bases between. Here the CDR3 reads CASRSANYEQYF. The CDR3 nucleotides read TGTGCCAGCAGAAGCGCGAACTACGAGCAGTACTTC.

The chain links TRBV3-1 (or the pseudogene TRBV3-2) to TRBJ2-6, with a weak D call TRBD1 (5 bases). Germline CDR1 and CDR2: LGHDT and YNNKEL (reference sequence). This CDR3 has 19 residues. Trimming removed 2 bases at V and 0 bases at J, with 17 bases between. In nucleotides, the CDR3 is TGTGCCAGCAGCCAAATTAGGGGTCGCGCCCACTCTGGGGCCAACGTCCTGACTTTC. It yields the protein CASSQIRGRAHSGANVLTF.

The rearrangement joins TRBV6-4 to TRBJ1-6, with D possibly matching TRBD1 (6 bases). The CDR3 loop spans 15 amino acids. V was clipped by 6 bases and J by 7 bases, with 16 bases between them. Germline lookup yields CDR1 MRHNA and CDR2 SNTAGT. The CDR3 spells CASRTGGAYNSPLHF. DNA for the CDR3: TGTGCCAGCAGAACCGGGGGCGCGTACAATTCACCCCTCCACTTT.

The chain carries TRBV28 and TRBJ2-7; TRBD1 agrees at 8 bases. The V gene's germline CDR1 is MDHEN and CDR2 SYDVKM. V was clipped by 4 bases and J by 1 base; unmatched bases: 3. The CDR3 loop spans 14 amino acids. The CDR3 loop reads CASSSRDRSYEQYF. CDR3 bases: TGTGCCAGCAGTTCTCGGGACAGGTCCTACGAGCAGTACTTC.

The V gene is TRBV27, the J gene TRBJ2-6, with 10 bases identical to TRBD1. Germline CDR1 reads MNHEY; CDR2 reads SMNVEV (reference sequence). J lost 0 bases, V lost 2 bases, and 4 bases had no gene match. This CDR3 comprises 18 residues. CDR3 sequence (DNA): TGTGCCAGCAGTTTACTTGGGACAGGGGCCTCTGGGGCCAACGTCCTGACTTTC. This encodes CASSLLGTGASGANVLTF.

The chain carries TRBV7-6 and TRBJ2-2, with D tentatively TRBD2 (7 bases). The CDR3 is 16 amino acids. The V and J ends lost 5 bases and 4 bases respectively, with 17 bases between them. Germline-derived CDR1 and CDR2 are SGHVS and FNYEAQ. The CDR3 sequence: CASSLGPAGATGELFF. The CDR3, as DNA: TGTGCCAGCAGCCTAGGACCCGCGGGGGCCACCGGGGAGCTGTTTTTT.

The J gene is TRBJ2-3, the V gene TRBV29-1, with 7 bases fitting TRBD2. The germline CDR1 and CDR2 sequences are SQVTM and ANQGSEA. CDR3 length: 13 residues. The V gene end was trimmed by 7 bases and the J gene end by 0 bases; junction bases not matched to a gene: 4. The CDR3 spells CSAWGGSTDTQYF. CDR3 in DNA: TGCAGCGCCTGGGGGGGGAGCACAGATACGCAGTATTTT.

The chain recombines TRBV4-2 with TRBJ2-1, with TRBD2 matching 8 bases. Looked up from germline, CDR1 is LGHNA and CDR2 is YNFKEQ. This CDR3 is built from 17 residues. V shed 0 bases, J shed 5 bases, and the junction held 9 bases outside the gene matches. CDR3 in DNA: TGTGCCAGCAGCCAAGATCGAGGGGGACTAGGCAACAATGAGCAGTTCTTC. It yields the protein CASSQDRGGLGNNEQFF.

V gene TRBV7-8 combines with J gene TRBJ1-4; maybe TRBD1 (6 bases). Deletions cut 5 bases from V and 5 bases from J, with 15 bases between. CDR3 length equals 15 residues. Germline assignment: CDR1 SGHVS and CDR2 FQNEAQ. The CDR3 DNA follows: TGTGCCAGCAGCCCCAGGGGCGATGAGAATGAAAAACTGTTTTTT. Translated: CASSPRGDENEKLFF.

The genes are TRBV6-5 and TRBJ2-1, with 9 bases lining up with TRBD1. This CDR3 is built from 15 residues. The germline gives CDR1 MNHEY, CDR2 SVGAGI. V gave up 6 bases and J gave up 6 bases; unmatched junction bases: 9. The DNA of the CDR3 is TGTGCCAGCAGCGTACCCGGGACAGGGAGCAATGAGCAGTTCTTC. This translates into CASSVPGTGSNEQFF.

The CDR3 DNA follows: TGTGCCAGCAGGGAACGTTCACTTTTCTCCAATGAGCAGTTCTTC. As protein: CASRERSLFSNEQFF. This chain connects TRBV7-6 to TRBJ2-1; D is unclear. The CDR3 spans 15 residues. Trimming removed 6 bases from V and 6 bases from J, with 18 bases in between. CDR1 SGHVS and CDR2 FNYEAQ come from the germline V gene.

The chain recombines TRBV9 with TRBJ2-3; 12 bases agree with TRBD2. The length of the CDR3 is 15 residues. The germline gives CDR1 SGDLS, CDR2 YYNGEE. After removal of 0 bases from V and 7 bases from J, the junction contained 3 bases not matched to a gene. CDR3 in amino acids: CASSVGTSGVHTQYF. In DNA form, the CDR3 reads TGTGCCAGCAGCGTAGGGACTAGCGGGGTACATACGCAGTATTTT.

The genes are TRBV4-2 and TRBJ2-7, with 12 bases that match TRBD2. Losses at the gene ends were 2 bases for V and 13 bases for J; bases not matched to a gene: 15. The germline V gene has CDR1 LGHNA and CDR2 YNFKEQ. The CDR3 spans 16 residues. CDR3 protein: CASSQSAETSGGRSYF. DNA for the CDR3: TGTGCCAGCAGCCAATCGGCCGAGACTAGCGGGGGACGGTCTTACTTC.

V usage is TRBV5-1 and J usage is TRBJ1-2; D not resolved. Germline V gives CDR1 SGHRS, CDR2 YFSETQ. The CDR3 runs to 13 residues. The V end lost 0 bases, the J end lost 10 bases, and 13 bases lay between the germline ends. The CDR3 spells CASSLDGGSDYTF. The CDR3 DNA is TGCGCCAGCAGCTTGGATGGAGGGAGCGACTACACCTTC.

Here the CDR3 DNA reads TGTGCCAGTAGTATGGGACGGGCGAGCCAAGAGACCCAGTACTTC. Translated: CASSMGRASQETQYF. This sequence joins TRBV19 and TRBJ2-5; D tentatively reads TRBD1 or TRBD2 (5 bases each). The V gene lost 3 bases and the J gene lost 1 base, with 12 bases spanning the gap. Germline V lookup: CDR1 LNHDA, CDR2 SQIVND (reference sequence). CDR3 length: 15 residues.

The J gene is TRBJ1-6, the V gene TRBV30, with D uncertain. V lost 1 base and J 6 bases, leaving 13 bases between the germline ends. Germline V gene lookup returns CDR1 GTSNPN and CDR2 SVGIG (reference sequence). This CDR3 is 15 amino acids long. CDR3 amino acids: CAWSGRVALNSPLHF. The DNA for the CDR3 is TGTGCCTGGAGTGGGAGGGTGGCCCTTAATTCACCCCTCCACTTT.

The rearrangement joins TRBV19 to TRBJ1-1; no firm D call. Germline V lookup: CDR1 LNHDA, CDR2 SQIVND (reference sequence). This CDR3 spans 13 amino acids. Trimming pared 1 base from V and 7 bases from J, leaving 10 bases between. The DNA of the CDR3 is TGTGCCAGTAGTATAGGGGTACAGTTTGAAGCTTTCTTT. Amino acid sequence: CASSIGVQFEAFF.

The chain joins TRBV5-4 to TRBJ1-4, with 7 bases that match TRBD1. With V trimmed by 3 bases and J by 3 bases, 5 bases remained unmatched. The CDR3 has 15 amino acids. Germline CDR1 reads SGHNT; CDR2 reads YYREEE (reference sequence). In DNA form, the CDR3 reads TGTGCCAGCAGCTATGACAGGGAAGCTAATGAAAAACTGTTTTTT. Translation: CASSYDREANEKLFF.

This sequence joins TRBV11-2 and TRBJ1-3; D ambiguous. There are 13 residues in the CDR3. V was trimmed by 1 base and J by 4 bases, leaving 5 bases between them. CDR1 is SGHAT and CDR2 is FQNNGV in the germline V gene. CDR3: CASSLAQGNTIYF. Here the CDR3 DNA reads TGTGCCAGCAGCTTAGCTCAGGGAAACACCATATATTTT.

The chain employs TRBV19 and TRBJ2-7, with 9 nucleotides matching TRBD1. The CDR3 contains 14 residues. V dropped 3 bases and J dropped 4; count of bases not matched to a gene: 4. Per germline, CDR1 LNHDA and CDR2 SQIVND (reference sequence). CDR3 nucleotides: TGTGCCAGTAGTATCAGGACAGGGGCATACGAGCAGTACTTC. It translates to CASSIRTGAYEQYF.

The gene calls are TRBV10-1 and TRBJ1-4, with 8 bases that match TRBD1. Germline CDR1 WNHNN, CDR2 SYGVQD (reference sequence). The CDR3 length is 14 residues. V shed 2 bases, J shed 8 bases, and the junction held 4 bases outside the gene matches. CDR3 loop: CASSERRTGEKLFF. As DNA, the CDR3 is TGCGCCAGCAGTGAGCGACGGACAGGGGAAAAACTGTTTTTT.